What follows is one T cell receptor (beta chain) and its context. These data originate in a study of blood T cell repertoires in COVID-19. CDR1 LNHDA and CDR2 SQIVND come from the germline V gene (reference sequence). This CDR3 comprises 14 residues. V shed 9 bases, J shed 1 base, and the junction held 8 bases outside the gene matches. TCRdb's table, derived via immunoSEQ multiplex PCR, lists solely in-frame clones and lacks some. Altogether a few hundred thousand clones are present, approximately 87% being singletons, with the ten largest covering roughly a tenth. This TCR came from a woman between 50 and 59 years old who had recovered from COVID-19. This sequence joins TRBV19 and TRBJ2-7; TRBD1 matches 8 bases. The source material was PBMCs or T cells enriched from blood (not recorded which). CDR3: CASAGGRGSYEQYF. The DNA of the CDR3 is TGTGCCAGCGCAGGGGGCAGAGGTTCCTACGAGCAGTACTTC.